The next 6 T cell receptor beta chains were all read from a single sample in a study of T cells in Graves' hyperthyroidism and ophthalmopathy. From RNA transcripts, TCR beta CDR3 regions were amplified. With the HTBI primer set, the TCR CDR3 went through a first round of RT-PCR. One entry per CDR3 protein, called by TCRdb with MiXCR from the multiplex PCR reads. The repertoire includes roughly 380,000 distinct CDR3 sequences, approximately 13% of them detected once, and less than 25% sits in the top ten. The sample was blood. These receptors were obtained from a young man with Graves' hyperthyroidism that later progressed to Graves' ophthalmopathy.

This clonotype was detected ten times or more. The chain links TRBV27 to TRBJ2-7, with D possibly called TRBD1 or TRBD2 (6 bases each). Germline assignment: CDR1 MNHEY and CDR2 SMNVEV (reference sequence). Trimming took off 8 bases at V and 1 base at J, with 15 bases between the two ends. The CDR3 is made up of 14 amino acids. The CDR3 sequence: CASWGADPSYEQYF. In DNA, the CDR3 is TGTGCCAGCTGGGGGGCAGACCCATCCTACGAGCAGTACTTC.

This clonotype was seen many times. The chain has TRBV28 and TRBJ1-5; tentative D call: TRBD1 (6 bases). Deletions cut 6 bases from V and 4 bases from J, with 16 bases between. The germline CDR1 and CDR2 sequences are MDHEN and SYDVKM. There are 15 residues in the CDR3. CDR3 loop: CASSPPGRGNQPQHF. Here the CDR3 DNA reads TGTGCCAGCAGCCCTCCCGGCAGGGGAAATCAGCCCCAGCATTTT. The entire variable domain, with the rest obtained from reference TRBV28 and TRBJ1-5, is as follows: DVKVTQSSRYLVKRTGEKVFLECVQDMDHENMFWYRQDPGLGLRLIYFSYDVKMKEKGDIPEGYSVSREKKERFSLILESASTNQTSMYLCASSPPGRGNQPQHFGDGTRLSIL.

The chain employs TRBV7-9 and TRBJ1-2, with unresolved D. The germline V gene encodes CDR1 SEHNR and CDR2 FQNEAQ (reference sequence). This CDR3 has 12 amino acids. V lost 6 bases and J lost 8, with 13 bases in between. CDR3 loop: CASRQRVYGYTF. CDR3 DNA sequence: TGTGCCAGCAGACAAAGGGTTTACGGCTACACCTTC.

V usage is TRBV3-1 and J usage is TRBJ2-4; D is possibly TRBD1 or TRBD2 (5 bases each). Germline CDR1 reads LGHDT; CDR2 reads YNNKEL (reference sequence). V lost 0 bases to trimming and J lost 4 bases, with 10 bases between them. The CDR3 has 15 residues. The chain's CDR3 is CASSQDRDGKNIQYF. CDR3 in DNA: TGTGCCAGCAGCCAAGACAGGGACGGTAAAAACATTCAGTACTTC.

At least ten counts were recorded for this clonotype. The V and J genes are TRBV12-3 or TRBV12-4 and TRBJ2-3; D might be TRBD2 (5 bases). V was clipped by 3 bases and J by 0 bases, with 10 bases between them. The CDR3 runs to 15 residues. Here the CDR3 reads CASSFRGQSTDTQYF. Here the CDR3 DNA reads TGTGCCAGCAGTTTTCGCGGGCAGAGCACAGATACGCAGTATTTT.

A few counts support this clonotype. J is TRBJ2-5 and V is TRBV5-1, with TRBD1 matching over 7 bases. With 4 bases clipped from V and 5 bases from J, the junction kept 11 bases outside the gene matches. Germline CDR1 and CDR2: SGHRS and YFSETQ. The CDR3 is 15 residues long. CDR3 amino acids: CASSDGTAGTETQYF. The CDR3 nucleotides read TGCGCCAGCAGCGACGGGACAGCTGGTACCGAGACCCAGTACTTC.